Presented here are 8 T cell receptor beta chains from one specimen sequenced in a study of blood T cell repertoires in COVID-19. The repertoire was sequenced with immunoSEQ multiplex PCR; TCRdb's copy has only in-frame clones and lacks some. The data show some 80,000 clones, roughly nine tenths seen once. Sequencing used peripheral blood. All receptors come from a man in his forties or fifties with COVID-19, enrolled during active disease.

The chain is built from TRBV14 and TRBJ1-6; 9 bases align to TRBD1. V lost 4 bases to trimming and J lost 8 bases; unmatched junction nucleotides: 3. CDR3 size: 14 residues. CDR1 SGHDN and CDR2 FVKESK come from the germline V gene. As DNA, the CDR3 is TGTGCCAGCAGCCGGGGACAGGGTTATTCACCCCTCCACTTT. Protein sequence: CASSRGQGYSPLHF.

This chain joins TRBV7-8 and TRBJ2-5, with TRBD2 matching over 8 bases. V was pared by 4 bases and J by 3 bases, with 19 bases of the junction left unmatched. This CDR3 region has 19 residues. CDR1 SGHVS and CDR2 FQNEAQ come from the germline V gene. The CDR3 DNA follows: TGTGCCAGCAGCTCCCCCGCCGGTCGGGGGGGATCGGGCAAAGAGACCCAGTACTTC. This codes for CASSSPAGRGGSGKETQYF.

V is TRBV5-4 and J is TRBJ1-4; 9 nucleotides line up with TRBD1. The junction had 4 bases not matched to a gene; V was cut back by 4 bases and J by 3 bases. From germline, CDR1 is SGHNT and CDR2 YYREEE (reference sequence). The CDR3 has 15 residues. The CDR3 nucleotides are TGTGCCAGCAGCGTGAACAGGGGGCCTAATGAAAAACTGTTTTTT. Translation gives CASSVNRGPNEKLFF.

The chain employs TRBV30 and TRBJ1-1, with TRBD1 identical over 7 bases. The J segment lost 0 bases and the V segment lost 3 bases, leaving 1 base of the junction unmatched. This CDR3 spans 13 amino acids. The V gene's germline CDR1 is GTSNPN and CDR2 SVGIG (reference sequence). DNA for the CDR3: TGTGCCTGGAGACAGGGGATGAACACTGAAGCTTTCTTT. Its protein product is CAWRQGMNTEAFF. The complete variable domain, with remaining parts taken from reference TRBV30 and TRBJ1-1, reads SQTIHQWPATLVQPVGSPLSLECTVEGTSNPNLYWYRQAAGRGLQLLFYSVGIGQISSEVPQNLSASRPQDRQFILSSKKLLLSDSGFYLCAWRQGMNTEAFFGQGTRLTVV.

This clone was recorded once. The chain is built from TRBV12-3 or TRBV12-4 and TRBJ1-1; 8 bases fit TRBD1. V lost 6 bases and J lost 5; bases outside the gene matches: 5. The CDR3 is 13 residues long. DNA of the CDR3: TGTGCCAGCAGGTCGACAGGGGAGACTGAAGCTTTCTTT. Translation: CASRSTGETEAFF.

The rearrangement joins TRBV5-1 to TRBJ2-5; 11 bases are a match to TRBD2. CDR3 length: 14 amino acids. The V gene end was trimmed by 1 base and the J gene end by 4 bases; junction bases not matched to a gene: 0. CDR1 and CDR2 from the germline V gene are SGHRS and YFSETQ. The CDR3 DNA follows: TGCGCCAGCAGCTTGACTAGCGGGAGAGAGACCCAGTACTTC. This encodes CASSLTSGRETQYF.

This clone was counted a single time. The chain combines TRBV27 with TRBJ2-5, with D uncertain. Germline-derived CDR1 and CDR2 are MNHEY and SMNVEV (reference sequence). This CDR3 comprises 15 residues. The V end lost 3 bases, the J end lost 1 base, and 12 bases lay between the germline ends. In nucleotides, the CDR3 is TGTGCCAGCAGTTTGACTTCCCGTACCCAAGAGACCCAGTACTTC. Protein product: CASSLTSRTQETQYF.

This chain joins TRBV21-1 and TRBJ2-7; the table gives TRBD1 as D, unverified against the DNA. TRBV21-1 corresponds to a pseudogene. This CDR3 spans 14 amino acids. The CDR3 sequence: CARDQTGARYEQYV. CDR3 in DNA: TGTGCCCGGGACCAAACAGGGGCGAGATACGAGCAGTACGTC.